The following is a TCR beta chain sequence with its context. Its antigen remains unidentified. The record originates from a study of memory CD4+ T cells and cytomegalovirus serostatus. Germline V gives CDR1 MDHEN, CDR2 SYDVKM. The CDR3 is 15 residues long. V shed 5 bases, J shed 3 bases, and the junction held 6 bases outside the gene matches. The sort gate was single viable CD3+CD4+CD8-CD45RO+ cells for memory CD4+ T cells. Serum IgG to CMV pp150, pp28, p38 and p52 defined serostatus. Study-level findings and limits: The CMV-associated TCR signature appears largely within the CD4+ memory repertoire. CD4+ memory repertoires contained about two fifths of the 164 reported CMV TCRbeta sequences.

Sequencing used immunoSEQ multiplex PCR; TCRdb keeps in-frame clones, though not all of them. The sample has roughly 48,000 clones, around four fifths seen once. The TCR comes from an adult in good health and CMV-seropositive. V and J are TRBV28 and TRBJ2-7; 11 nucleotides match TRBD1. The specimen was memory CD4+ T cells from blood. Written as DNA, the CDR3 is TGTGCCAGCAGTCCGTGGGACAGGGGGGGCTACGAGCAGTACTTC. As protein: CASSPWDRGGYEQYF.